The source of this TCR beta chain is a study of kidney transplant recipient with SARS-CoV-2 infection. Each CDR3 protein is one row after TCRdb ran MiXCR on the reads. The data contain fewer than 250,000 distinct CDR3 sequences, 29% of them seen just once; the ten biggest clones take up under 7.5%. This clonotype was found once. This could be a read error, since a much larger clone is one nucleotide away. This receptor was taken from a young adult male patient who had COVID-19 and was a kidney transplant recipient. Some T cells may originate from the graft donor. Sequenced material: a blood sample, taken at baseline and on day 111 from a kidney transplant recipient.

The CDR3 is CASSRDGGFSDEQYF. DNA for the CDR3: TGTGCCAGCAGCCGGGACGGGGGTTTTAGCGACGAGCAGTACTTC. The rearrangement uses TRBV11-2 and TRBJ2-4; TRBD2 is a possible D gene (6 bases). The J call may be mistaken, given a closer DNA end match to TRBJ2-7. The germline CDR1 and CDR2 sequences are SGHAT and FQNNGV. The CDR3 consists of 15 residues.